In this sample, the clone carrying this T cell receptor beta chain turned up once. What it recognizes is unknown. The CDR3 length is 17 residues. Trimming cost V 1 base and J 2 bases, with 14 bases left between them. Germline V gene sequence: CDR1 LGHNA, CDR2 YNFKEQ. This record belongs to a study of T cell responses to AZD1222 COVID-19 vaccine. Study at large: Doses given second, at about 4 or about 12 weeks, were pooled. Study observations and caveats: Clonal diversity may have been underestimated in mostly white British donors. Only a handful of AZD1222 recipients tested seropositive at baseline.

Sequencing was performed with immunoSEQ multiplex PCR; in TCRdb, only in-frame clones are kept and a portion is missing. The table lists over 120,000 clones, 85% to 95% of them singletons. This TCR was recovered from an adult in good health. The input for sequencing was peripheral blood, taken on day 0 of AZD1222 vaccination. The V call is TRBV4-2, the J call TRBJ2-2; D tentatively reads TRBD1 or TRBD2 (6 bases each). The CDR3 is CASSQGVRGLNTGELFF. DNA for the CDR3: TGTGCCAGCAGCCAAGGTGTCCGGGGGCTAAACACCGGGGAGCTGTTTTTT.